A selection of T cell receptor beta chains follows, all from one sample in a study of blood T cell repertoires in COVID-19. Repertoires were generated with immunoSEQ multiplex PCR, while TCRdb's copy carries only in-frame clones and drops some. Among 200,000 to 250,000 clones listed, approximately 80% were seen once. The specimen sequenced was PBMCs or T cells enriched from blood (not recorded which). The receptor source for this set is a man between 40 and 49 years old who had recovered from COVID-19. CDR3s leave out the opening cysteine and the closing phenylalanine or tryptophan. D genes are given only for firm matches.

v_gene: TRBV14
d_gene: TRBD2
j_gene: TRBJ2-3
CDR3aa: ASSPPGAGGQTDTQY

v_gene: TRBV4-2
d_gene: TRBD2
j_gene: TRBJ2-1
CDR3aa: ASSQRTSGNNEQF

v_gene: TRBV30
d_gene: NA
j_gene: TRBJ2-5
CDR3aa: AWIPFQETQY

v_gene: TRBV2
d_gene: TRBD2
j_gene: TRBJ2-1
CDR3aa: ASSTLRTSGSYNEQF

v_gene: TRBV7-3
d_gene: TRBD1
j_gene: TRBJ2-3
CDR3aa: ASSLGQGAGTDTQY

v_gene: TRBV27
d_gene: NA
j_gene: TRBJ1-2
CDR3aa: ASSLSTVSSYGYT

v_gene: TRBV27
d_gene: NA
j_gene: TRBJ1-4
CDR3aa: ASSATSYRKLNEKLF

v_gene: TRBV11-2
d_gene: TRBD1
j_gene: TRBJ2-2
CDR3aa: ASSSDRGSGELF

v_gene: TRBV5-6
d_gene: TRBD1
j_gene: TRBJ1-2
CDR3aa: ASSLDRGFVGYT

v_gene: TRBV3-1/TRBV3-2
d_gene: NA
j_gene: TRBJ2-7
CDR3aa: ASSQNRGGEQY

v_gene: TRBV24-1
d_gene: NA
j_gene: TRBJ2-5
CDR3aa: ATSAGVRQGQETQY

v_gene: TRBV7-3
d_gene: TRBD2
j_gene: TRBJ2-7
CDR3aa: ASSLAGGIHEQY

v_gene: TRBV19
d_gene: TRBD1
j_gene: TRBJ1-4
CDR3aa: ASSPDRVYGEKLF

v_gene: TRBV19
d_gene: NA
j_gene: TRBJ1-2
CDR3aa: ASSYISGTSGYGYT

v_gene: TRBV19
d_gene: NA
j_gene: TRBJ1-1
CDR3aa: ASSIRGMNTEAF

v_gene: TRBV18
d_gene: TRBD1
j_gene: TRBJ2-7
CDR3aa: ASSPGGQGTYEQY

v_gene: TRBV18
d_gene: TRBD2
j_gene: TRBJ2-7
CDR3aa: ASSPGGASGGLYEQY

v_gene: TRBV2
d_gene: NA
j_gene: TRBJ1-4
CDR3aa: ASRANAATNEKLF

v_gene: TRBV2
d_gene: TRBD1
j_gene: TRBJ2-7
CDR3aa: ASRRGQGLDEQY

v_gene: TRBV24-1
d_gene: NA
j_gene: TRBJ2-3
CDR3aa: ATSDLAAPPDTQY

v_gene: TRBV6-5
d_gene: NA
j_gene: TRBJ1-2
CDR3aa: ASSYDFGQTNYGYT

v_gene: TRBV7-8
d_gene: TRBD1
j_gene: TRBJ2-1
CDR3aa: ASSFGQALLSYNEQF

v_gene: TRBV5-1
d_gene: TRBD2
j_gene: TRBJ2-1
CDR3aa: ASSLSGTTGNEQF

v_gene: TRBV10-2
d_gene: NA
j_gene: TRBJ1-6
CDR3aa: PPCGGGAGGGTNSPLH

v_gene: TRBV2
d_gene: TRBD1
j_gene: TRBJ1-1
CDR3aa: ASSADRASTPEAF

v_gene: TRBV4-1
d_gene: NA
j_gene: TRBJ1-2
CDR3aa: ASSHPGSVYGYT

v_gene: TRBV5-8
d_gene: NA
j_gene: TRBJ2-2
CDR3aa: ASRLTGNRGPGELF

v_gene: TRBV2
d_gene: TRBD2
j_gene: TRBJ2-1
CDR3aa: ASSATSGRASGEQF

v_gene: TRBV3-1/TRBV3-2
d_gene: NA
j_gene: TRBJ2-6
CDR3aa: ASSQATGSGANVLT

v_gene: TRBV2
d_gene: NA
j_gene: TRBJ1-1
CDR3aa: ASRGNEGVNTEAF

v_gene: TRBV6-5
d_gene: NA
j_gene: TRBJ1-5
CDR3aa: ASSLDRNQPQH

v_gene: TRBV7-2
d_gene: NA
j_gene: TRBJ1-2
CDR3aa: ASSLFRGHGYT

v_gene: TRBV18
d_gene: TRBD1
j_gene: TRBJ2-5
CDR3aa: ASRGQGALETQY

v_gene: TRBV10-2
d_gene: NA
j_gene: TRBJ2-7
CDR3aa: ASSLRRAGQTYEQY

v_gene: TRBV3-1/TRBV3-2
d_gene: NA
j_gene: TRBJ2-7
CDR3aa: ASSGTGGTYEQY

v_gene: TRBV29-1
d_gene: NA
j_gene: TRBJ2-1
CDR3aa: SAVQGLYNEQF

v_gene: TRBV30
d_gene: TRBD1
j_gene: TRBJ1-5
CDR3aa: AWSSGQGTINQPQH

v_gene: TRBV12-3/TRBV12-4
d_gene: NA
j_gene: TRBJ2-7
CDR3aa: ASSQSHSGEQY

v_gene: TRBV3-1/TRBV3-2
d_gene: TRBD1
j_gene: TRBJ2-7
CDR3aa: ASSQPRDSHEQY

v_gene: TRBV18
d_gene: TRBD1
j_gene: TRBJ2-1
CDR3aa: ASSLGQGQVNEQF

v_gene: TRBV19
d_gene: NA
j_gene: TRBJ1-3
CDR3aa: ASSISGGRNTIY

v_gene: TRBV30
d_gene: NA
j_gene: TRBJ1-5
CDR3aa: AWSLAYNQPQH